Below, 26 T cell receptor beta chains from the same sample are listed, as sequenced in a study of T cell repertoires in cytomegalovirus infection. No cognate antigen is known for these TCRs. TCRdb re-called the reads with MiXCR, one entry per CDR3 protein. Here the sample spans roughly 920,000 distinct CDR3 sequences, more than 25% being singletons. Specimen: cultured CD8+ T cells from PBMCs, collected from culture after CMV antigen stimulation. The receptors were gathered from a human donor in good health (CMV status not recorded). Some clones in this sample may be carry-over from other donors' samples.

V and J are TRBV12-3 or TRBV12-4 and TRBJ2-1; a possible D gene is TRBD1 (5 bases). The germline V and J ends were trimmed by 5 bases and 6 bases, with 8 bases remaining between them. The CDR3 sequence is 12 residues long. The CDR3 coding sequence is TGTGCCAGCAGTCAGACAGTCAATGAGCAGTTCTTC. Protein product: CASSQTVNEQFF.

This clonotype was detected a few times. The chain employs TRBV7-6 and TRBJ1-2, with D possibly TRBD1 on 5 matching bases. The CDR3 is made up of 16 amino acids. In germline, CDR1 is SGHVS, CDR2 FNYEAQ. V gave up 5 bases and J gave up 0 bases, with 16 bases separating them. CDR3 coding DNA: TGTGCCAGCAGCCCCAGGGAACTTAAGGCTAACTATGGCTACACCTTC. The encoded protein is CASSPRELKANYGYTF.

The chain couples TRBV6-1 to TRBJ1-2; D is ambiguous. The CDR3 is 14 amino acids. CDR1 and CDR2 (germline): MNHNS, SASEGT. Trimming took 8 bases from V and 2 from J, leaving 15 bases between them. The DNA for the CDR3 is TGTGCCAGCGAAAAATGGGGTTCCAACTATGGCTACACCTTC. This sequence encodes CASEKWGSNYGYTF.

The chain joins TRBV7-6 to TRBJ1-1, with 7 bases identical to TRBD1. V was clipped by 4 bases and J by 5 bases; unmatched bases: 10. The CDR3 has 15 residues. Germline CDR1 is SGHVS and CDR2 is FNYEAQ. In DNA form, the CDR3 reads TGTGCCAGCAGCTCCAGGGGGGGGACGGGGACTGAAGCTTTCTTT. Translating it yields CASSSRGGTGTEAFF.

This clonotype turned up a few times. The CDR3 coding sequence is TGTGCCAGCAGTCCTTCCCGACAGTCCAGCGGGGAAAAACTGTTTTTT. Translation gives CASSPSRQSSGEKLFF. This chain joins TRBV6-5 and TRBJ1-4; TRBD1 is a possible D gene (5 bases). There are 16 residues in the CDR3. CDR1 MNHEY and CDR2 SVGAGI come from the germline V gene. Trimming pared 5 bases from V and 8 bases from J, leaving 21 bases between.

There are many counts of this clonotype. This chain uses TRBV7-2 with TRBJ2-3, with D hard to call. The CDR3 spans 13 residues. V was clipped by 4 bases and J by 2 bases, with 7 bases between them. The germline V gene has CDR1 SGHTA and CDR2 FQGNSA. The CDR3 loop is CASSSDFTDTQYF. The CDR3 region has the DNA TGTGCCAGCAGCTCCGACTTCACAGATACGCAGTATTTT.

This rearrangement joins TRBV27 to TRBJ1-1; no definite D call. The CDR3 has 13 amino acids. Trimming cost V 3 bases and J 3 bases, with 8 bases left between them. Per germline, CDR1 MNHEY and CDR2 SMNVEV (reference sequence). This chain's CDR3 is CASSFRTDTEAFF. The CDR3 coding sequence is TGTGCCAGCAGTTTCCGGACCGACACTGAAGCTTTCTTT.

This clonotype appeared many times. The chain couples TRBV7-8 to TRBJ2-7, with 7 bases fitting TRBD2. J gave up 2 bases and V 1 base, and 5 bases lay outside the gene matches. Germline assignment: CDR1 SGHVS and CDR2 FQNEAQ. The CDR3 contains 15 residues. CDR3 in amino acids: CASSLGSGATYEQYF. Here the CDR3 DNA reads TGTGCCAGCAGCTTAGGAAGCGGGGCTACCTACGAGCAGTACTTC.

This chain uses TRBV19 with TRBJ2-1, with D perhaps TRBD1 or TRBD2 (6 bases each). Trimming shortened V by 4 bases and J by 2 bases, and 15 bases separated the two germline ends. The germline gives CDR1 LNHDA, CDR2 SQIVND (reference sequence). The CDR3 extends over 16 amino acids. The CDR3 region has the DNA TGTGCCAGTAGTACCCTAGAGGGGGGCGCCTACAATGAGCAGTTCTTC. Translating gives CASSTLEGGAYNEQFF.

The chain has TRBV10-3 and TRBJ2-7; D tentatively fits TRBD1 or TRBD2 (5 bases each). The CDR3 is made up of 12 amino acids. CDR1 and CDR2 from the germline V gene are ENHRY and SYGVKD. V was pared by 4 bases and J by 4 bases, with 8 bases between. CDR3 nucleotides: TGTGCCATCAGTGGAGGGGCATACGAGCAGTACTTC. Translated, it gives CAISGGAYEQYF.

This clonotype was counted only a few times. V is TRBV3-1 and J is TRBJ2-3; 14 nucleotides line up with TRBD2. The CDR3 totals 16 residues. Trimming removed 4 bases from V and 1 base from J; junction bases left unmatched: 1. The germline gives CDR1 LGHDT, CDR2 YNNKEL (reference sequence). The CDR3: CASSRTSGGRTDTQYF. In DNA, the CDR3 is TGTGCCAGCAGCCGGACTAGCGGGGGGCGCACAGATACGCAGTATTTT.

V is TRBV6-1 and J is TRBJ2-3; D is ambiguous. The V and J ends lost 10 bases and 3 bases respectively, with 14 bases between them. CDR1 MNHNS and CDR2 SASEGT come from the germline V gene. The CDR3 runs 13 residues. The CDR3 loop is CANTKSPTDTQYF. The CDR3 DNA sequence: TGTGCCAACACCAAAAGTCCTACAGATACGCAGTATTTT.

This clonotype was counted only a few times. At one end the junction does not follow the germline gene, possibly because of a read error. The genes are TRBV19 and TRBJ2-1; a weak D match, TRBD1 (5 bases). In germline, CDR1 is LNHDA, CDR2 SQIVND (reference sequence). CDR3 length equals 14 residues. CDR3 bases: TGTGCCAGTAGTCCACCTAGGGGCAGCGATGAACAGTTCTTC. The encoded protein is CASSPPRGSDEQFF.

The chain has TRBV19 and TRBJ1-5; D is perhaps TRBD1 (6 bases). Germline-derived CDR1 and CDR2 are LNHDA and SQIVND (reference sequence). Deletions cut 5 bases from V and 3 bases from J, with 14 bases between. CDR3 length: 15 residues. The CDR3 region is CASSVGQNANQPQHF. In DNA form, the CDR3 reads TGTGCCAGTAGTGTCGGACAGAACGCCAATCAGCCCCAGCATTTT.

A note on this clonotype: A clone one base away is much larger, so this may be a read error. This chain joins TRBV7-6 and TRBJ1-5; D remains ambiguous. The CDR3 has 19 amino acids. Looked up from germline, CDR1 is SGHVS and CDR2 is FNYEAQ. The CDR3, as DNA: TGTGCCTGCAGCTTAGCGGACGGTACCCTACTTTATAGCAATCAGCCCCAGCATTTT. Translating it yields CACSLADGTLLYSNQPQHF. The variable domain in full, completed from reference TRBV7-6 and TRBJ1-5, reads GAGVSQSPRYKVTKRGQDVALRCDPISGHVSLYWYRQALGQGPEFLTYFNYEAQQDKSGLPNDRFSAERPEGSISTLTIQRTEQRDSAMYRCACSLADGTLLYSNQPQHFGDGTRLSIL.

This clonotype was observed a few times. CDR3 nucleotides: TGTGCCAGTAGTATGAACAGGCAGTTCACAGATACGCAGTATTTT. Residues: CASSMNRQFTDTQYF. The chain recombines TRBV19 with TRBJ2-3; tentatively, D is TRBD1 (5 bases). Germline CDR1 and CDR2: LNHDA and SQIVND (reference sequence). V lost 3 bases and J lost 2, with 12 bases in between. The CDR3 runs to 15 residues.

The gene calls are TRBV12-3 or TRBV12-4 and TRBJ2-2; D remains unclear. CDR3 length equals 13 residues. The V end lost 3 bases, the J end lost 6 bases, and 8 bases lay between the germline ends. The DNA of the CDR3 is TGTGCCAGCAGTTTGCCCGTTCCCGGGGAGCTGTTTTTT. It specifies CASSLPVPGELFF.

This clonotype occurred a few times. The chain joins TRBV7-8 to TRBJ2-3; weak D call: TRBD2 (6 bases). Germline CDR1 SGHVS, CDR2 FQNEAQ. V shed 2 bases and J shed 3 bases, with 15 bases lying between them. The CDR3 sequence is 16 residues long. CDR3 sequence reads: CASSLWWTTGTDTQYF. The DNA for the CDR3 is TGTGCCAGCAGCTTATGGTGGACTACTGGGACAGATACGCAGTATTTT.

The CDR3 sequence: CASSWEGDPTGELFF. The CDR3 DNA is TGTGCCAGCAGTTGGGAGGGGGACCCCACCGGGGAGCTGTTTTTT. The chain is built from TRBV27 and TRBJ2-2; D might be TRBD2 (7 bases). V gave up 4 bases and J gave up 4 bases, with 13 bases separating them. There are 15 residues in the CDR3. Looked up from germline, CDR1 is MNHEY and CDR2 is SMNVEV (reference sequence).

The rearrangement uses TRBV7-9 and TRBJ2-3, with D possibly called TRBD1 or TRBD2 (5 bases each). The CDR3 has 16 amino acids. Germline V CDR1 and CDR2: SEHNR, FQNEAQ (reference sequence). Trimming removed 5 bases from V and 2 bases from J, with 17 bases in between. The CDR3 loop is CASSTRDGETTDTQYF. The DNA of the CDR3 is TGTGCCAGCAGCACGAGGGACGGAGAAACCACAGATACGCAGTATTTT.

Comments on this clonotype: The conserved closing phenylalanine or tryptophan is absent in this CDR3, likely reflecting a read error. Because the CDR3's place on the DNA is in doubt, the DNA is left out and the CDR3 is given as listed by TCRdb. V is TRBV7-9 and J is TRBJ1-1; TRBD1, the table's D call, was not compared with the DNA. Inclusive of both ends, the CDR3 amounts to 9 amino acids. Germline-derived CDR1 and CDR2 are SEHNR and FQNEAQ (reference sequence). The CDR3 spells CASSPDRGY.

This clonotype was counted ten times or more. J is TRBJ2-3 and V is TRBV28; TRBD2 agrees at 11 bases. Losses at the gene ends were 3 bases for V and 2 bases for J; bases not matched to a gene: 7. This CDR3 has 17 residues. Germline-derived CDR1 and CDR2 are MDHEN and SYDVKM. CDR3 DNA: TGTGCCAGCAGTTTCTTGACTAGCGGGGAGATCACAGATACGCAGTATTTT. This encodes CASSFLTSGEITDTQYF.

This chain connects TRBV6-2 or TRBV6-3 to TRBJ1-6, with D perhaps TRBD1 (6 bases). CDR1 and CDR2 (germline): MNHEY, SVGEGT. V was clipped by 5 bases and J by 5 bases, with 19 bases between them. The CDR3 spans 17 residues. The CDR3 bases are TGTGCCAGCAGTCTATTACCCACGGGACAAGATAATTCACCCCTCCACTTT. It encodes CASSLLPTGQDNSPLHF.

CDR3: CASSLVADTEAFF. In DNA, the CDR3 is TGTGCCAGCAGTTTGGTGGCGGACACTGAAGCTTTCTTT. The chain uses TRBV27 and TRBJ1-1; D unclear. The germline V and J ends were trimmed by 3 bases and 3 bases, with 8 bases remaining between them. CDR1 and CDR2 from the germline V gene are MNHEY and SMNVEV (reference sequence). The CDR3 covers 13 residues.

This clonotype was detected only a few times. The V gene is TRBV6-5, the J gene TRBJ2-3; D is unclear. The V end was cut by 4 bases, the J end by 4 bases, with 9 bases between. CDR1 is MNHEY, CDR2 SVGAGI, per germline. The length of the CDR3 is 13 residues. The DNA of the CDR3 is TGTGCCAGCAGTTTCCCCGACTCAGATACGCAGTATTTT. Protein sequence: CASSFPDSDTQYF.

The V and J genes are TRBV29-1 and TRBJ1-1, with D tentatively TRBD1 (6 bases). This CDR3 region has 12 residues. CDR1 is SQVTM, CDR2 ANQGSEA, per germline. Trimming stripped 3 bases from V and 5 bases from J, with 10 bases between. The CDR3 DNA is TGCAGCGTTGACGGGGGGCGGACTGAAGCTTTCTTT. This encodes CSVDGGRTEAFF.